Given below is one TCR beta chain in context. The same CDR3 is also encoded by other DNA sequences in this sample. Trimming at V came to 2 bases and at J to 2 bases, leaving 1 base not matched to a gene. This CDR3 spans 16 amino acids. The germline CDR1 and CDR2 sequences are SGDLS and YYNGEE. The data derive from a study of shared clonotypes between healthy human individuals. Sequenced by immunoSEQ multiplex PCR; TCRdb stores in-frame clones only, minus some. The sample lists approximately 2.1 million clones; approximately 93% were seen once. V usage is TRBV9 and J usage is TRBJ2-2, with 12 nucleotides matching TRBD2. Sequencing was carried out using naive CD4+ T cells from PBMCs. Described subset: CD45RA+ positively selected. The TCR comes from a man younger than 35 in good health. Some clones in this sample may be carry-over from other donors' samples. The CDR3 spells CASSVGLAGNTGELFF. The CDR3 DNA reads as TGTGCCAGCAGCGTCGGACTAGCGGGAAACACCGGGGAGCTGTTTTTT.